This TCR beta chain was observed in a study of blood T cell repertoires in COVID-19. On the study more broadly: Sites in the United States, Italy and Spain provided acute and convalescent COVID-19 samples. From T cells, B-cell-depleted T cells, or PBMCs came the material, which was cDNA or gDNA.

In the authors' methods: Reference gene primer amplification yielded estimated nucleated cell counts. The table came from immunoSEQ multiplex PCR; TCRdb's copy has only in-frame clones and leaves some out. The DNA gave D and trimming, while V, J and clone size come from that table. The top ten hold 5.5% to 7% of the sample, which has roughly 190,000 clones, about 88% seen once. Germline CDR1 KGHSH, CDR2 LQKENI. The CDR3 has 16 amino acids. Germline trimming cut 0 bases from V and 6 bases from J; bases unmatched to any gene: 5. The source material was peripheral blood. V gene TRBV18 combines with J gene TRBJ2-7; 13 positions agree with TRBD2. The TCR sequence derives from a man in his forties or fifties with active or convalescent COVID-19. The CDR3 sequence is CASSPPGLAGAREQYF. CDR3 nucleotides: TGTGCCAGCTCACCACCCGGACTAGCGGGAGCCCGCGAGCAGTACTTC.